These 5 T cell receptor beta chains were all obtained from the same sample, sequenced in a study of blood T cell repertoires in COVID-19. The data were produced by immunoSEQ multiplex PCR, yet TCRdb's version contains in-frame clones alone and is incomplete. Of roughly 260,000 clones in the sample, 83% were seen once. The sample taken for sequencing was PBMCs or T cells enriched from blood (not recorded which). The receptors come from a middle-aged woman who had been exposed to COVID-19.

The genes are TRBV4-2 and TRBJ2-3, with 8 bases matching TRBD1. The V and J ends lost 4 bases and 5 bases, in that order; junction bases with no gene match: 14. The CDR3 contains 17 residues. Germline-derived CDR1 and CDR2 are LGHNA and YNFKEQ. CDR3 loop: CASSLSKTGVVGDTQYF. The CDR3 DNA reads as TGTGCCAGCAGCCTATCCAAGACAGGGGTCGTGGGAGATACGCAGTATTTT.

The chain links TRBV14 to TRBJ1-3; the match to TRBD1 covers 7 bases. Germline CDR1 reads SGHDN; CDR2 reads FVKESK. V lost 4 bases to trimming and J lost 0 bases; unmatched junction nucleotides: 3. There are 15 residues in the CDR3. CDR3 residues: CASSPGGFSGNTIYF. CDR3 DNA sequence: TGTGCCAGCAGCCCAGGGGGGTTCTCTGGAAACACCATATATTTT.

V gene TRBV27 combines with J gene TRBJ2-7, with 9 bases aligning to TRBD2. V dropped 6 bases and J dropped 2; count of bases not matched to a gene: 5. The CDR3 is 14 amino acids. Germline V gene data show CDR1 as MNHEY and CDR2 as SMNVEV (reference sequence). CDR3 region: CASRPAGGPYEQYF. In DNA, the CDR3 is TGTGCCAGCAGGCCAGCGGGGGGCCCCTACGAGCAGTACTTC.

The chain has TRBV6-6 and TRBJ2-5, with TRBD2 matching over 11 bases. Germline V gene lookup returns CDR1 MNHNY and CDR2 SVGAGI (reference sequence). The CDR3 is made up of 16 amino acids. V dropped 2 bases and J dropped 3; count of bases not matched to a gene: 5. Here the CDR3 reads CASSYAGLAEKETQYF. The DNA of the CDR3 is TGTGCCAGCAGTTACGCGGGACTAGCGGAGAAAGAGACCCAGTACTTC.

The chain recombines TRBV18 with TRBJ1-2, with TRBD1 as a possible D gene (6 bases). Trimming stripped 2 bases from V and 2 bases from J, with 12 bases between. The germline V gene encodes CDR1 KGHSH and CDR2 LQKENI. This CDR3 is 15 amino acids long. CDR3 protein: CASSPGGGANYGYTF. CDR3 nucleotide sequence: TGTGCCAGCTCACCAGGCGGGGGCGCAAACTATGGCTACACCTTC. The variable domain in full, completed from reference TRBV18 and TRBJ1-2, reads NAGVMQNPRHLVRRRGQEARLRCSPMKGHSHVYWYRQLPEEGLKFMVYLQKENIIDESGMPKERFSAEFPKEGPSILRIQQVVRGDSAAYFCASSPGGGANYGYTFGSGTRLTVV.